Reported below is one T cell receptor beta chain. The data stem from a study of control samples from healthy donors and cancer patients. Sequenced by immunoSEQ multiplex PCR; TCRdb stores in-frame clones only, minus some. The table records about 120,000 clones, 89% of them present only once. Germline loops: CDR1 LNHDA, CDR2 SQIVND (reference sequence). The CDR3 length is 13 residues. V dropped 2 bases and J dropped 7 bases, with 8 bases sitting between them. The chain employs TRBV19 and TRBJ2-2; D perhaps matches TRBD1 (6 bases). The source material was blood. The clonotype comes from a man aged 45-65 years in good health. The CDR3 region is CASSIQGIGELFF. In DNA, the CDR3 is TGTGCCAGTAGTATACAGGGGATCGGGGAGCTGTTTTTT.